This TCR beta chain is drawn from a study of CD8 T cells in Susac syndrome. Study-wide findings and caveats: Regarding the TCR sequencing and HLA analysis, the study admitted that a relatively small number of individuals were involved.

The authors sequenced TCR beta from blood CD8+ and CD4+ T cells. TEMRA cells were FACS-enriched, while CD8+ and CD4+ T cells were negatively isolated. With regard to this clonotype: Its antigen is not identified.

Random hexamers were used to reverse transcribe 0.5 to 1 ug of RNA. It was immunoSEQ multiplex PCR that amplified TCR beta CDR3 across 54 Vbeta and 13 Jbeta. TCRdb processed the immunoSEQ multiplex PCR reads anew with MiXCR; each CDR3 protein has one entry. The sample carries roughly 120,000 distinct CDR3 sequences, 90% to 95% recorded once. The ends lost 8 bases at V and 4 bases at J; junction bases unmatched: 9. Germline CDR1 and CDR2: SGHAT and FQNNGV. This CDR3 spans 15 amino acids. The source material was CD4+ T cells from PBMCs. The chain carries TRBV11-2 and TRBJ2-1, with 9 bases matching TRBD1. This clonotype originated in a human donor in good health. The CDR3 DNA reads as TGTGCCAGCTTGGGGGACAGGGCTTCTTACAATGAGCAGTTCTTC. Protein sequence: CASLGDRASYNEQFF.